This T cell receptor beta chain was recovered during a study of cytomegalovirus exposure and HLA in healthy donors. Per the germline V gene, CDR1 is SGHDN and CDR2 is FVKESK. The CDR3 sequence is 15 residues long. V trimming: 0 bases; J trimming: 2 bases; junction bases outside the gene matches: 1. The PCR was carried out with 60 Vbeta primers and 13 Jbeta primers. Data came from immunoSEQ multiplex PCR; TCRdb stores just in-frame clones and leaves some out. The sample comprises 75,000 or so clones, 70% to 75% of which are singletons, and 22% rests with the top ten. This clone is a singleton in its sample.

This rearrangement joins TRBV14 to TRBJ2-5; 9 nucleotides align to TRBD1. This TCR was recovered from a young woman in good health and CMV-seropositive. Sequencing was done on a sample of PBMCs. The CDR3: CASSQETGGQETQYF. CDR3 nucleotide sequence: TGTGCCAGCAGCCAAGAGACAGGGGGTCAAGAGACCCAGTACTTC.